This TCR beta chain was recovered during a study of T cell responses to AZD1222 COVID-19 vaccine. Here immunoSEQ multiplex PCR was the method, and the copy in TCRdb shows in-frame clones only, minus some. The table lists about 150,000 clones, about 90% of them singletons, with 5.5% to 6% in the top ten. Study-wide findings and caveats: CD4 TCRs linked to vaccination spanned spike, dominating at 160-218 and 743-854. Clonal diversity was possibly underestimated, and white British individuals and females predominated among donors.

A remark on this clone: The antigen is not known.

The receptor was isolated from an adult in good health. The input for sequencing was peripheral blood, taken on day 0 of MenACWY control vaccination.

The CDR3 DNA follows: TGTGCCAGCTCACCACCGGGAGGAGATCAGCCCCAGCATTTT. It translates to CASSPPGGDQPQHF. The chain recombines TRBV18 with TRBJ1-5; D gene uncertain. Germline V CDR1 and CDR2: KGHSH, LQKENI. This CDR3 spans 14 amino acids. V lost 0 bases and J 5 bases, leaving 8 bases between the germline ends.